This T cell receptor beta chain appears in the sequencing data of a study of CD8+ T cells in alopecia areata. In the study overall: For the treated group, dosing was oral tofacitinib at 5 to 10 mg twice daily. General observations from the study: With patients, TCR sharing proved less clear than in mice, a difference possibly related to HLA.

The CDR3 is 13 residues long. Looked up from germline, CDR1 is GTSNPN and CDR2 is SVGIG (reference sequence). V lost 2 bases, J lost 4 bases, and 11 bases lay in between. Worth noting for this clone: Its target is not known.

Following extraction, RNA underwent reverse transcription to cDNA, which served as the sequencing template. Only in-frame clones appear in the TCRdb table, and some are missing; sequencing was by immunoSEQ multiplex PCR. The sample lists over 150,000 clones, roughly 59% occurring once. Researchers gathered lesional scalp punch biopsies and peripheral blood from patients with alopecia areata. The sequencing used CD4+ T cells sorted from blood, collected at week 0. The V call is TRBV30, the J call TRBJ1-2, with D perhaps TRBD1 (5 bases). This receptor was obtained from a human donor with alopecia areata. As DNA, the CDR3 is TGTGCCTGGAGTTACGGGACCCGCTATGGCTACACCTTC. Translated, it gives CAWSYGTRYGYTF.